This T cell receptor (beta chain) was retrieved from a study of CD8+CD57+ T cells in acquired aplastic anemia. Study details: On average, healthy donors gave 10 million to 14 million reads for CD4+ cells.

CDR3 and TCR beta VDJ profiling relied on a genomic DNA template. TCRdb processed the reads anew with MiXCR; each CDR3 protein has one entry. The table lists about 110,000 distinct CDR3 sequences, 40% to 65% of them singletons, with under 35% in the top ten. General study results and limits: Patients and controls had CD8+ Simpson's diversity values that were not significantly distinct.

This clonotype was observed many times. Its antigen is unknown. CDR3 length: 14 amino acids. The ends were cut back, 3 bases at V and 4 bases at J, with 12 bases in the middle. The germline V gene encodes CDR1 SNHLY and CDR2 FYNNEI. Input material: sorted CD4+, CD8+, or CD8+CD57+ T cells (not recorded which) from PBMCs. This TCR was sampled from a human donor in good health, serving as a control. V gene TRBV2 combines with J gene TRBJ1-2; D remains unclear. CDR3 amino acids: CASSDGDIRYGYTF. The CDR3 DNA reads as TGTGCCAGCAGTGATGGAGACATCCGCTATGGCTACACCTTC. Drawing the rest from reference TRBV2 and TRBJ1-2, the complete variable domain is EPEVTQTPSHQVTQMGQEVILRCVPISNHLYFYWYRQILGQKVEFLVSFYNNEISEKSEIFDDQFSVERPDGSNFTLKIRSTKLEDSAMYFCASSDGDIRYGYTFGSGTRLTVV.